This T cell receptor (beta chain) was sequenced for a study of cytomegalovirus exposure and HLA in healthy donors. Germline values: CDR1 SGHRS, CDR2 YFSETQ. Trimming removed 2 bases from V and 5 bases from J, with 16 bases in between. The CDR3 runs to 16 residues. The PCR ran on 60 Vbeta and 13 Jbeta primers. Sequenced by immunoSEQ multiplex PCR; TCRdb stores in-frame clones only, minus some. The sample holds fewer than 200,000 clones, roughly 70% seen once. This clone was detected only a few times. Sequenced: PBMCs. The chain combines TRBV5-1 with TRBJ2-2, with D possibly matching TRBD1 (6 bases). The TCR originated in a woman in her forties or fifties in good health and CMV-seropositive. The CDR3 loop is CASSFGFQGWTGELFF. The CDR3, as DNA: TGCGCCAGCAGCTTTGGTTTCCAGGGGTGGACCGGGGAGCTGTTTTTT.